Here is one T cell receptor beta chain with its context. The CDR3 has 15 residues. Germline V gene data show CDR1 as KGHSH and CDR2 as LQKENI. V was clipped by 4 bases and J by 2 bases; unmatched bases: 6. In the study's own analysis: For nucleated cells, counts were estimated from reference gene primer amplification. Assay used: immunoSEQ multiplex PCR; TCRdb lists only in-frame clones, some missing. The V and J calls and clone size come from that table; D and trimming were worked out from the DNA. This sample has roughly 100,000 clones, with around 90% found just once. The entry originates in a study of blood T cell repertoires in COVID-19.

Sequencing was carried out using peripheral blood. This sequence was found in a human donor in a cohort sampled during active COVID-19. The chain couples TRBV18 to TRBJ2-7; TRBD1 matches 9 bases. CDR3 nucleotide sequence: TGTGCCAGCTCACAAGGGACAGGGTACCCCTACGAGCAGTACTTC. Translated: CASSQGTGYPYEQYF. The complete variable domain, with remaining parts taken from reference TRBV18 and TRBJ2-7, reads NAGVMQNPRHLVRRRGQEARLRCSPMKGHSHVYWYRQLPEEGLKFMVYLQKENIIDESGMPKERFSAEFPKEGPSILRIQQVVRGDSAAYFCASSQGTGYPYEQYFGPGTRLTVT.